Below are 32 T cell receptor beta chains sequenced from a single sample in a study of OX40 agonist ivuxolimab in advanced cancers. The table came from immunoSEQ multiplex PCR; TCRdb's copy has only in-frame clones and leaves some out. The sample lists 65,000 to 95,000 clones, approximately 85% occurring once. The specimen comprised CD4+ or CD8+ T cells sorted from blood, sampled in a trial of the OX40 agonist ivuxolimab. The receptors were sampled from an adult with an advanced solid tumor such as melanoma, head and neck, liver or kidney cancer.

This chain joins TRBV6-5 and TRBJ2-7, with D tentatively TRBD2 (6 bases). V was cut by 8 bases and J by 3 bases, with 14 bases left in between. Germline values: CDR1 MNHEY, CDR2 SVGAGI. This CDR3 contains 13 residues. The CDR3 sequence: CASLKAGSYEQYF. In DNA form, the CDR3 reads TGTGCCAGCCTCAAGGCGGGAAGCTACGAGCAGTACTTC.

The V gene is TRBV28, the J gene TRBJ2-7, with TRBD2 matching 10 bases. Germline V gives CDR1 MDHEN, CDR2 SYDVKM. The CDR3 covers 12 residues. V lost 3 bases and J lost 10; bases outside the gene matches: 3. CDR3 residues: CASSFGLAEQYF. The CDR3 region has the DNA TGTGCCAGCAGTTTCGGACTAGCGGAACAGTACTTC.

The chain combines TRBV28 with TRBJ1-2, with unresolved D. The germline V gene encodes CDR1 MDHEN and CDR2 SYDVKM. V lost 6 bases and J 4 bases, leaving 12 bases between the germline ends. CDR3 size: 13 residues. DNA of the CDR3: TGTGCCAGCAGCAGCACAGTTCTCTATGGCTACACCTTC. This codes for CASSSTVLYGYTF.

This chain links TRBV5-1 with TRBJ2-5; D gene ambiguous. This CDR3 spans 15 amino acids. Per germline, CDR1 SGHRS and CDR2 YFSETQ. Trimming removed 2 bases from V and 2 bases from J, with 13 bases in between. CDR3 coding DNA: TGCGCCAGCAGCTTCCATCGGCTGACACAAGAGACCCAGTACTTC. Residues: CASSFHRLTQETQYF.

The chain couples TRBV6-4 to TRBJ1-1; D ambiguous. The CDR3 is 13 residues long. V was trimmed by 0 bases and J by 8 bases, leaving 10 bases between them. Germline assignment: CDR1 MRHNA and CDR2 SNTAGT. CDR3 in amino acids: CASSDSLKGEAFF. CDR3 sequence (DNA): TGTGCCAGCAGTGACTCTTTGAAGGGCGAAGCTTTCTTT.

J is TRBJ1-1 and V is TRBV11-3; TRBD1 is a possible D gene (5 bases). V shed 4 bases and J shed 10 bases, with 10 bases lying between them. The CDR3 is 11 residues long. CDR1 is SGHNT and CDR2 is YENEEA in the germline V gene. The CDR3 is CASSSGPRAFF. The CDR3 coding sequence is TGTGCCAGCAGCTCGGGACCGAGAGCTTTCTTT.

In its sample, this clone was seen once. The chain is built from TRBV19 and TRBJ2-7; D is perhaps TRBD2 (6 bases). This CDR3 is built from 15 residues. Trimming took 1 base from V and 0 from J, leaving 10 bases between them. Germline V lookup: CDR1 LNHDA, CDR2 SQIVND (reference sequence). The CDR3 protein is CASSIGYGSSYEQYF. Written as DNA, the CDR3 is TGTGCCAGTAGTATAGGGTACGGGAGCTCCTACGAGCAGTACTTC.

The CDR3 region is CAISESIWLAESYNEQFF. CDR3 in DNA: TGTGCCATCAGTGAGTCGATATGGCTAGCGGAGTCCTACAATGAGCAGTTCTTC. The V gene is TRBV10-3, the J gene TRBJ2-1; 7 bases match TRBD2. CDR1 and CDR2 (germline): ENHRY, SYGVKD. CDR3 length: 18 amino acids. V shed 0 bases, J shed 1 base, and the junction held 9 bases outside the gene matches.

The CDR3 DNA follows: TGTGCCACCAGCAGAGTTCCAGGGAATTACGAGCAGTACTTC. It codes for CATSRVPGNYEQYF. The chain has TRBV15 and TRBJ2-7, with D maybe TRBD1 (5 bases). From germline, CDR1 is LNHNV and CDR2 YYDKDF (reference sequence). CDR3 size: 14 residues. V was trimmed by 1 base and J by 4 bases, leaving 11 bases between them.

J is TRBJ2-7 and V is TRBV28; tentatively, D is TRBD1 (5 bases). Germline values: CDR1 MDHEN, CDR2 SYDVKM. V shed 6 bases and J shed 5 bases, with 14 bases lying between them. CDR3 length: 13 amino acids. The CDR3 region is CASRPQGIDEQYF. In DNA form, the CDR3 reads TGTGCCAGCAGACCGCAGGGAATAGACGAGCAGTACTTC.

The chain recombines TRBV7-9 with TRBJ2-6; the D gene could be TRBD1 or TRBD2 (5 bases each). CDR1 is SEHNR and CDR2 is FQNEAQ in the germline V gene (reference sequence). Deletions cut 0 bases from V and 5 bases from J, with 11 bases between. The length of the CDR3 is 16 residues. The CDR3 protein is CASSLAGTRRANVLTF. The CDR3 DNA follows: TGTGCCAGCAGCTTAGCGGGGACCCGTCGGGCCAACGTCCTGACTTTC.

The DNA for the CDR3 is TGTGCCAGCAGCCCGCCGGGCCGTAGTACCGCTGAAGCTTTCTTT. Translated: CASSPPGRSTAEAFF. The chain couples TRBV7-9 to TRBJ1-1; the D is unclear. Germline values: CDR1 SEHNR, CDR2 FQNEAQ (reference sequence). This CDR3 region has 15 residues. Deletions cut 5 bases from V and 6 bases from J, with 19 bases between.

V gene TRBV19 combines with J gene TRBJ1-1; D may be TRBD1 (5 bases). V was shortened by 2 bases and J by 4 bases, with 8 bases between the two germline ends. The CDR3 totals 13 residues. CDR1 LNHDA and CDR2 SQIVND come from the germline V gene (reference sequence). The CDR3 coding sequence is TGTGCCAGTAGTATATCAGGGACCACTGAAGCTTTCTTT. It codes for CASSISGTTEAFF.

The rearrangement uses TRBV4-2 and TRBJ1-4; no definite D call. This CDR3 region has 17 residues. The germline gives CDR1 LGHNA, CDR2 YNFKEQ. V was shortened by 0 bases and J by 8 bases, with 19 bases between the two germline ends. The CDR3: CASSQEGFAAAGEKLFF. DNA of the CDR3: TGTGCCAGCAGCCAAGAAGGATTTGCGGCGGCGGGGGAAAAACTGTTTTTT.

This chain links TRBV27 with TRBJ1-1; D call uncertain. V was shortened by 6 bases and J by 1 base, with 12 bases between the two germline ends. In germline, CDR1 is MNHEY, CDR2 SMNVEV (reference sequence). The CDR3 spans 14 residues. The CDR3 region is CASSLLQSNTEAFF. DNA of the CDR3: TGTGCCAGCAGCCTTCTACAGTCGAACACTGAAGCTTTCTTT.

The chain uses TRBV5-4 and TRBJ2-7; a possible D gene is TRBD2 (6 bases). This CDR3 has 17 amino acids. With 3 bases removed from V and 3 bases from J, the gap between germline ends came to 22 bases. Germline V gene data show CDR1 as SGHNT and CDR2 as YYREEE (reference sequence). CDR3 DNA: TGTGCCAGCAGCTCGGACATTGGAGGCGGGGTATTCTACGAGCAGTACTTC. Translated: CASSSDIGGGVFYEQYF.

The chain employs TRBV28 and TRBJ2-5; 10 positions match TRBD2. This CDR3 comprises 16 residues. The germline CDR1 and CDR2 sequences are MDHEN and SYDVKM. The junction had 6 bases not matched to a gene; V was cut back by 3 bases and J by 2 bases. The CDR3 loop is CASSLLAGVGQETQYF. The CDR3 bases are TGTGCCAGCAGTTTGCTAGCGGGAGTAGGTCAAGAGACCCAGTACTTC.

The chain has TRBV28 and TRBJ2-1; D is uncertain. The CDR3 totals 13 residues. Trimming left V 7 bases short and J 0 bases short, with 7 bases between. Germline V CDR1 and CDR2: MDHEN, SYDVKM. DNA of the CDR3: TGTGCCAGCAAGGTAGGCTCCTACAATGAGCAGTTCTTC. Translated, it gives CASKVGSYNEQFF.

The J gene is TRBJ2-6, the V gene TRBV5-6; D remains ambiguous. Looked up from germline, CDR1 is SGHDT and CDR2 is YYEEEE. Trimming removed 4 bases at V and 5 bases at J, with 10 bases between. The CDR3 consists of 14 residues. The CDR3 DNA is TGTGCCAGCAGCCCAAGTGTAAGGGCCAACGTCCTGACTTTC. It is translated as CASSPSVRANVLTF. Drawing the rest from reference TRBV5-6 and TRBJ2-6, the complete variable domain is DAGVTQSPTHLIKTRGQQVTLRCSPKSGHDTVSWYQQALGQGPQFIFQYYEEEERQRGNFPDRFSGHQFPNYSSELNVNALLLGDSALYLCASSPSVRANVLTFGAGSRLTVL.

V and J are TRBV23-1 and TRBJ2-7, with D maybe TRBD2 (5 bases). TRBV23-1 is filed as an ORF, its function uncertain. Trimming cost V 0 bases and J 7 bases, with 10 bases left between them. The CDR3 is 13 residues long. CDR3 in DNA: TGCGCCAGCAGTCAATCGGCGGGTCTGGAGCAGTACTTC. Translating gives CASSQSAGLEQYF.

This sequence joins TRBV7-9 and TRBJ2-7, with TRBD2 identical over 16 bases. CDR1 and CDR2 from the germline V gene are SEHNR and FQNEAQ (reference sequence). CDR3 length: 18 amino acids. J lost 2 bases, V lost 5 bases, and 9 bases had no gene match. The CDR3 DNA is TGTGCCAGCAGCATGGGACTAGCGGGAGGGCCTATTCCCTACGAGCAGTACTTC. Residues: CASSMGLAGGPIPYEQYF. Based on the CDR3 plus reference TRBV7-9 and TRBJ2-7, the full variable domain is DTGVSQNPRHKITKRGQNVTFRCDPISEHNRLYWYRQTLGQGPEFLTYFQNEAQLEKSRLLSDRFSAERPKGSFSTLEIQRTEQGDSAMYLCASSMGLAGGPIPYEQYFGPGTRLTVT.

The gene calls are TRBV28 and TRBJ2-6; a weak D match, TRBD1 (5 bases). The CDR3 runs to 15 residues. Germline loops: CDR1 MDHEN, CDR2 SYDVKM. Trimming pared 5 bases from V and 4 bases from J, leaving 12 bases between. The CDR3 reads CASSHQGSGANVLTF. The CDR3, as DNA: TGTGCCAGCAGTCACCAGGGTTCCGGGGCCAACGTCCTGACTTTC. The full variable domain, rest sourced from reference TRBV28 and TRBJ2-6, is DVKVTQSSRYLVKRTGEKVFLECVQDMDHENMFWYRQDPGLGLRLIYFSYDVKMKEKGDIPEGYSVSREKKERFSLILESASTNQTSMYLCASSHQGSGANVLTFGAGSRLTVL.

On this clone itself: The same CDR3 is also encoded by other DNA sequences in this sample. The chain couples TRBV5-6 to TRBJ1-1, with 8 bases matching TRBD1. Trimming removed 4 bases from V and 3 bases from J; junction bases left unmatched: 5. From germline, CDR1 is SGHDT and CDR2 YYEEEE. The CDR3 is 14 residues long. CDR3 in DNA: TGTGCCAGCAGCCGTGACAGGGGCGACACTGAAGCTTTCTTT. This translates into CASSRDRGDTEAFF. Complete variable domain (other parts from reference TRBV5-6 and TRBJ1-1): DAGVTQSPTHLIKTRGQQVTLRCSPKSGHDTVSWYQQALGQGPQFIFQYYEEEERQRGNFPDRFSGHQFPNYSSELNVNALLLGDSALYLCASSRDRGDTEAFFGQGTRLTVV.

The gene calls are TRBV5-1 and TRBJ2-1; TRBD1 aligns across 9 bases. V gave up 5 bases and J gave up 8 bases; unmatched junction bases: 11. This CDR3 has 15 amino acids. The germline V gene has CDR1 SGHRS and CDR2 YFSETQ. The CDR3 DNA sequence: TGCGCCAGCAGTTATACAGGGACAGGGATGGATGAGCAGTTCTTC. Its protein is CASSYTGTGMDEQFF. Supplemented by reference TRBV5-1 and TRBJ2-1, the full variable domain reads KAGVTQTPRYLIKTRGQQVTLSCSPISGHRSVSWYQQTPGQGLQFLFEYFSETQRNKGNFPGRFSGRQFSNSRSEMNVSTLELGDSALYLCASSYTGTGMDEQFFGPGTRLTVL.

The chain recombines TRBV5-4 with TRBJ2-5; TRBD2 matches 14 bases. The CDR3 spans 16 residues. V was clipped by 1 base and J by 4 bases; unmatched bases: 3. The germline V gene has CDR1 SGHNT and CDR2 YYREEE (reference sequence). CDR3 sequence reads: CASSLWGTSGRETQYF. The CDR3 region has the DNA TGTGCCAGCAGCTTGTGGGGGACTAGCGGGAGAGAGACCCAGTACTTC.

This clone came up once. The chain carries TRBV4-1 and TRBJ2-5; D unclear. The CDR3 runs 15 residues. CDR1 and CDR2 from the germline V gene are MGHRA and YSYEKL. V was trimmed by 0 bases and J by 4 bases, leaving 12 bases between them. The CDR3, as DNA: TGCGCCAGCAGCCAAGATGTGGGTCGCGGAGAGACCCAGTACTTC. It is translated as CASSQDVGRGETQYF.

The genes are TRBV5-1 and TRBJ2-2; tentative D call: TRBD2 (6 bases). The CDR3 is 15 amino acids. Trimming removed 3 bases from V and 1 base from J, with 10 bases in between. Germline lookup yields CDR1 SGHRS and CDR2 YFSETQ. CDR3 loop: CASSWSSENTGELFF. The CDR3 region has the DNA TGCGCCAGCAGCTGGTCTAGCGAGAACACCGGGGAGCTGTTTTTT.

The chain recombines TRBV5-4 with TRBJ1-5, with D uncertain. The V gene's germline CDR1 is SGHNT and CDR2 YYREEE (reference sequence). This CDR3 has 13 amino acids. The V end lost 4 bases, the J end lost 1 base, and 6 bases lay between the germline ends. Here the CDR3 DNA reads TGTGCCAGCAGCCACGACAGCAATCAGCCCCAGCATTTT. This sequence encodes CASSHDSNQPQHF.

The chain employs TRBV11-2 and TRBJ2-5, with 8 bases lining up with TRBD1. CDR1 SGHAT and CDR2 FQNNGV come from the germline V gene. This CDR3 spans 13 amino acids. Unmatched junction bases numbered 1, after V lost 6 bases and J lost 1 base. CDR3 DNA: TGTGCCAGCAGAGACAGGGGCCAAGAGACCCAGTACTTC. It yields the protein CASRDRGQETQYF.

CDR3 nucleotides: TGTGCCAGTAAAGGGGTTCTCGAAGGGGAGCAGTACTTC. It specifies CASKGVLEGEQYF. The chain employs TRBV19 and TRBJ2-7; D is perhaps TRBD1 (5 bases). Trimming took 7 bases from V and 7 from J, leaving 17 bases between them. Germline V lookup: CDR1 LNHDA, CDR2 SQIVND (reference sequence). CDR3 length equals 13 residues.

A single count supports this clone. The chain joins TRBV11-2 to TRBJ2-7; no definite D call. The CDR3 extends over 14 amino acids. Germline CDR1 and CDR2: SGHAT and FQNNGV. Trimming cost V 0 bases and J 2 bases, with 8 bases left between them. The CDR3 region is CASSLDLGTYEQYF. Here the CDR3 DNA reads TGTGCCAGCAGCTTAGATCTCGGAACCTACGAGCAGTACTTC.

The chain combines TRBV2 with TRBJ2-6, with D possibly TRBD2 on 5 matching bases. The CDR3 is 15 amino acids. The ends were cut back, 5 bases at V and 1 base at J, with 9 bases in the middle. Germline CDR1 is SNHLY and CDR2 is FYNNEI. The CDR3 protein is CASSKPGSGANVLTF. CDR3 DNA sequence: TGTGCCAGCAGTAAACCGGGATCTGGGGCCAACGTCCTGACTTTC.